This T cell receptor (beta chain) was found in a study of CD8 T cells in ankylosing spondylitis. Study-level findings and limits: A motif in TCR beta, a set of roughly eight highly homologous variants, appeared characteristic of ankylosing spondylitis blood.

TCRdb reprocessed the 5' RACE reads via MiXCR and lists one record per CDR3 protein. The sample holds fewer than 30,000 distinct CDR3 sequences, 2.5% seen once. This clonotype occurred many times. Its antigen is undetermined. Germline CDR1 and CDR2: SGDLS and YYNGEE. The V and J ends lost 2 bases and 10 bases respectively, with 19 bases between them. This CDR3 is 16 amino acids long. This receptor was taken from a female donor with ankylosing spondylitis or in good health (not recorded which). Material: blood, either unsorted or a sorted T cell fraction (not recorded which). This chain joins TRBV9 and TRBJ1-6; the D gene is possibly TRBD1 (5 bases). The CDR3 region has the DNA TGTGCCAGCAGCGTCGCCGGGACCGCGGTTTCCTCACCCCTCCACTTT. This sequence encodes CASSVAGTAVSSPLHF.